The text below deals with one T cell receptor beta chain. Its antigen is unidentified. The data originate from a study of blood T cells in healthy people across ages. Study at large: Per every two T cells, about one barcoded beta molecule was captured by template switching. General study findings and limits: A greater number of naive CD4+ cells and higher diversity distinguished long-lived donors from aged donors.

Losses at the gene ends were 6 bases for V and 1 base for J; bases not matched to a gene: 7. CDR3 length: 14 residues. From germline, CDR1 is SQVTM and CDR2 ANQGSEA. A second about 6 to 12 cycle PCR used barcoded and J-beta primers. Template switching added a 12-random-nucleotide identifier to every cDNA molecule. TCRdb re-called the 5' RACE reads through MiXCR, storing one row per CDR3 protein. This sample has about 1.8 million distinct CDR3 sequences, with approximately 50% found just once. This clonotype was sampled from a woman aged 35 to 49 in good health. The sample consisted of blood. The rearrangement joins TRBV29-1 to TRBJ1-1; TRBD1 agrees at 8 bases. The CDR3 nucleotides read TGCAGCGTCCACCGGACAGGGAAGAACACTGAAGCTTTCTTT. This codes for CSVHRTGKNTEAFF.